Reported below is one T cell receptor (beta chain). Antigen unknown. The record originates from a study of Ad26.COV2.S vaccination and SARS-CoV-2 variants. Background on the study: Ad26.COV2.S, an intramuscular injection, was given once or twice 56 days apart. Study-wide points: Greater spike-specific TCR breadth was seen in vaccine recipients than in placebo recipients.

The junction had 13 bases not matched to a gene; V was cut back by 2 bases and J by 8 bases. Germline V gene lookup returns CDR1 SGHRS and CDR2 YFSETQ. CDR3 length equals 16 residues. The table came from immunoSEQ multiplex PCR; TCRdb's copy has only in-frame clones and leaves some out. The sample records approximately 250,000 clones, approximately 90% being singletons. Treatment in this sample: approximately 18 received Ad26.COV2.S at low or high dose, single or two shots; 5 received placebo; per-sample allocation not given. Specimen acquisition occurred on day 63 following the initial vaccine or placebo injection.

Sequenced here: peripheral blood, sampled in a trial of Ad26.COV2.S vaccine versus placebo. The TCR originated in a person aged 18-65 years who received the Ad26.COV2.S COVID-19 vaccine or a placebo. The chain links TRBV5-1 to TRBJ1-2; the match to TRBD1 covers 9 bases. CDR3 residues: CASSLSGTGQAGGYTF. The CDR3 DNA reads TGCGCCAGCAGCTTATCCGGGACAGGGCAGGCTGGGGGCTACACCTTC.